This TCR beta chain derives from a study of cytomegalovirus exposure and HLA in healthy donors. The wider study: In an earlier analysis, approximately 120 million unique TCR beta sequences were found from 150 million to 200 million T cells. Overall study findings and caveats: One variant, a missense change in DCLRE1C, was linked in a later analysis to TCR beta V- and J-gene trimming. The classifier reportedly diagnosed cytomegalovirus status with high sensitivity and specificity.

Primers: 60 Vbeta forward and 13 Jbeta reverse. Measured with immunoSEQ multiplex PCR; TCRdb has only the in-frame clones, and not every one. The data show about 94,000 clones, with 79% seen just once and about 4% held by the top ten. As concerns this clone: Antigen: not known.

Per germline, CDR1 GTSNPN and CDR2 SVGIG (reference sequence). The V end was cut by 7 bases, the J end by 0 bases, with 9 bases between. CDR3 length: 12 residues. V gene TRBV30 combines with J gene TRBJ1-1; D remains unclear. Material for sequencing was PBMCs. The sequence derives from a woman between 35 and 50 years old in good health and CMV-seronegative. The CDR3 region is CASTPMNTEAFF. The DNA of the CDR3 is TGTGCCTCCACACCGATGAACACTGAAGCTTTCTTT.